These T cell receptor beta chains were read from a single sample in a study of T cells in Graves' hyperthyroidism and ophthalmopathy. TCRdb analysed the multiplex PCR reads with MiXCR anew, one entry per CDR3 protein. The sample lists around 620,000 distinct CDR3 sequences; around 14% were seen once. Sequencing was carried out using blood. These receptors were collected from a woman in her late teens or twenties with Graves' ophthalmopathy. Each CDR3 is given without its conserved first and last residue.

>12|TRBV9
ASSGRDYQETQY
>14|TRBV7-8
ASSLAGQGFADTQY
>12|TRBV3-1
ASSPQLQWGEQF
>13|TRBV13
ASSKKGLLTDTQY
>14|TRBV10-3
AISAEGTGGYYGYT
>13|TRBV18
ASSPRGDANSPLH
>14|TRBV24-1
ATSGSTGGWTGELF
>17|TRBV20-1
SASLRLAGDGKDKNIQY
>10|TRBV12-3/TRBV12-4
ASSPGVETQY
>14|TRBV7-3
ASSHRGQGFVGGYT
>14|TRBV9
ASSARLAGGADTQY
>14|TRBV3-1
ASSQATGGLTDTQY
>12|TRBV20-1
SVDKRVLRREQY
>14|TRBV4-3
ASSQAPAGVGNEQF
>10|TRBV29-1
SVPRAGGELF
>13|TRBV19
ASSSRDRRSYEQY
>13|TRBV20-1
SARGLRDRGLPLH
>10|TRBV27
ASRAPRSGYT
>12|TRBV4-3
ASSRFGVTEEQY
>11|TRBV6-2/TRBV6-3
AGAGGNRNIQY
>10|TRBV2
ASSERGSEAF
>19|TRBV12-3/TRBV12-4
ASSRKAHYAFLEERESEQY
>13|TRBV9
ASSVGLLLGYGYT
>15|TRBV28
ASSLPGPTEGLYGYT
>11|TRBV28
ASVTSGYNEQF
>9|TRBV20-1
SARPLYEQY
>12|TRBV7-9
ASSLTGYGYGYT
>12|TRBV4-3
ASSQDPGQGKLF
>14|TRBV12-3/TRBV12-4
ASSFQLAGGTDTQY
>13|TRBV9
ASSVVVIISYEQY
>13|TRBV6-1
ARRRGAQGNEKLF
>15|TRBV4-3
ASSQEVGGFRADTQY
>11|TRBV9
ASSVGGFQPQH
>13|TRBV5-1
ASSLEGQMNTEAF
>14|TRBV6-5
ASSYLGGVSGNTIY
>13|TRBV10-2
ASTSGTLGVETQY
>14|TRBV11-2
ASSLGDSTLGDTIY
>11|TRBV24-1
ATSDSVNYGYT
>11|TRBV6-2/TRBV6-3
ASEYRAREPQH
>11|TRBV18
ASSNPRRYEQY
>13|TRBV7-9
ASRTGGKNTGELF